This TCR beta chain was retrieved from a study of blood T cell repertoires in COVID-19 (TCRdb year 2020). For the study in its entirety: Collaborator samples came from the United States, Italy and Spain and covered acute and convalescent phases of COVID-19. The material from the prospective study consisted of cDNA or gDNA derived from T cells, B-cell-depleted T cells, or PBMCs. Deeply sampled blood TCRbeta repertoires from subjects exposed to, actively infected with, or recovered from COVID-19 were included in the dataset. The repertoires were made available in a free public database intended to serve as a resource for research on the immune response to SARS-CoV-2. The samples were drawn from the first 160 participants of the ongoing ImmuneRACE study and from 1,254 subjects provided by 6 global collaborators. The sample metadata nearly always contained a de-identified subject ID, COVID-19 status, age in years and sex. Where available, HLA class I and class II types were obtained from metadata supplied by the sample provider rather than from assay-based typing. The paper as a whole reports these results and caveats: The amount of clinical and demographic metadata varied by source and participant and was provided uncurated.

This clone was detected only a few times. Which antigen it targets is not known. No base quality values were provided; no much bigger clone lies one nucleotide off. Relative to germline, V is missing 6 bases and J is missing 4 bases, with 10 bases of the junction outside any gene match. From the cysteine through the phenylalanine, the CDR3 covers 16 amino acids. Solely the CDR3 DNA is kept, with 48 bases framed from the first base. From a lookup of the germline V gene, CDR1 and CDR2 are MDHEN and SYDVKM. Collaborating institutions collected whole blood in K2EDTA tubes following their own protocols. For TCRbeta analysis, collaborator samples were shipped as frozen whole blood, as isolated PBMCs, or as DNA extracted from either sample type. The immunoSEQ Assay, a bias-controlled multiplex PCR, was used to amplify TCRbeta CDR3 regions from genomic DNA. In the source study's methods: Nucleated cell counts per sample were estimated from amplification of reference gene primers within the assay. Sequence reads were collapsed and filtered to measure the absolute abundance of every unique TCRbeta CDR3 rearrangement. Productive Simpson clonality was computed per sample as the square root of Simpson's diversity index over productive rearrangements. TCRdb took over this immuneACCESS table, retaining in-frame rearrangements with V and J assigned. Such tables are incomplete; in checked studies, under half of the missing clones stem from an unresolved V gene, and the remainder is unexplained. Clone size and the V and J calls come from that table; the DNA yielded D and trimming. The sample table records about 90,000 clones; approximately 80% of these occur just once. The ten largest make up 6% to 8.5% of the sample.

Input material: peripheral blood. The source of this sequence is a man between 65 and 85 years old with acute or convalescent COVID-19. This sequence uses TRBV28 and TRBJ2-7, with 12 bases matching TRBD2. The CDR3 has the sequence CASSLGLAGAHYEQYF. The sequence in DNA is TGTGCCAGCAGCTTGGGACTAGCGGGCGCCCATTACGAGCAGTACTTC.